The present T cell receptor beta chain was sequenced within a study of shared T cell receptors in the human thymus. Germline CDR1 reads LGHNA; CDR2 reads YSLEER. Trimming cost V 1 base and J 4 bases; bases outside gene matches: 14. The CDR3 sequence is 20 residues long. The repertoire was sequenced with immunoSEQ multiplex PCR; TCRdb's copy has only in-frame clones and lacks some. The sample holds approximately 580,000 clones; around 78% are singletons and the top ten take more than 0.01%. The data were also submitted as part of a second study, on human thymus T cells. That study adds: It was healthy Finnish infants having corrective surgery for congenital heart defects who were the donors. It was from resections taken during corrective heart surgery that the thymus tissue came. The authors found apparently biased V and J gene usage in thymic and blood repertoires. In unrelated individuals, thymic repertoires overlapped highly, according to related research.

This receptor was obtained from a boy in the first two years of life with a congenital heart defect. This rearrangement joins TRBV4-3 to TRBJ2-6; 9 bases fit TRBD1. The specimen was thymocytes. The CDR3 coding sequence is TGCGCCAGCAGCCAAGCACCAGGGACAGGGTTTCCCTCGGGGGCCAACGTCCTGACTTTC. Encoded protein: CASSQAPGTGFPSGANVLTF.